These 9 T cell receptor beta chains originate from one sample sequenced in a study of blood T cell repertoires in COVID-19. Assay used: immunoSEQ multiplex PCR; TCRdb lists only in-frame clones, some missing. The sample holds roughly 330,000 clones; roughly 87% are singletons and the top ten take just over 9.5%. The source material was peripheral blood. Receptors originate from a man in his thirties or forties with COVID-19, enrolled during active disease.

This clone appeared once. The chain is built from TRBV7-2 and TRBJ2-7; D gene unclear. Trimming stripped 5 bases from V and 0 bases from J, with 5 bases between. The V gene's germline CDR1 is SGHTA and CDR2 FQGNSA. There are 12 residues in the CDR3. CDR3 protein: CASSHNSYEQYF. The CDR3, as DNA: TGTGCCAGCAGCCACAACTCCTACGAGCAGTACTTC.

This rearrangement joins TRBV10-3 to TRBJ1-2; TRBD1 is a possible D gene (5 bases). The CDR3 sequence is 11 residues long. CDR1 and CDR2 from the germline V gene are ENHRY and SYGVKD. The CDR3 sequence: CAAAGIDGYTF. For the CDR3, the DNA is TGTGCTGCCGCAGGGATCGATGGCTACACCTTC.

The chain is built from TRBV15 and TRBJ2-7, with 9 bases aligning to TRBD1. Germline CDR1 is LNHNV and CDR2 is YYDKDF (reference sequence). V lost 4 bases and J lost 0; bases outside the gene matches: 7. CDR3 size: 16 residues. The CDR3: CATSTYRDRVSYEQYF. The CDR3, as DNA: TGTGCCACCAGCACTTACCGGGACAGGGTCTCCTACGAGCAGTACTTC.

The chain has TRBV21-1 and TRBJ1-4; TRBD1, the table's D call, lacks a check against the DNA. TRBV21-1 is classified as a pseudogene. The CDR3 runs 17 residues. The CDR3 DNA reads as TGTGCCAGCAGCTCTACAAAAGGAACAGGGGGCAATGAAAAACTGTTTTTT. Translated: CASSSTKGTGGNEKLFF.

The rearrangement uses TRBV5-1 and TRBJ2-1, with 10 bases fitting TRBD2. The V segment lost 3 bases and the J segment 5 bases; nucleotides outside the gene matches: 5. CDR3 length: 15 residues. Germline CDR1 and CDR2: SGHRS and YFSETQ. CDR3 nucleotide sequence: TGCGCCAGCAGCTCACTAGCGGGGACCCACAATGAGCAGTTCTTC. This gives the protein CASSSLAGTHNEQFF.

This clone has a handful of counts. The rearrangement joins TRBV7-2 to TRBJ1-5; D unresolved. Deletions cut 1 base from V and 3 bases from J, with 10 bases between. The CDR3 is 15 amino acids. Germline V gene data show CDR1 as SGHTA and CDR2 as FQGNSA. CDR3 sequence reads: CASSLVGQANQPQHF. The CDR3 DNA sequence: TGTGCCAGCAGCTTAGTGGGTCAGGCCAATCAGCCCCAGCATTTT.

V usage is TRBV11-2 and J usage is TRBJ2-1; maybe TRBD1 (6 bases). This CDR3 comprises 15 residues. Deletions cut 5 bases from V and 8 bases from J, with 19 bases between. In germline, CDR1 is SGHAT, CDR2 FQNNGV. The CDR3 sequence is CASSIPGTNNDEQFF. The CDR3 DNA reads TGTGCCAGCAGCATCCCCGGGACAAACAACGATGAGCAGTTCTTC.

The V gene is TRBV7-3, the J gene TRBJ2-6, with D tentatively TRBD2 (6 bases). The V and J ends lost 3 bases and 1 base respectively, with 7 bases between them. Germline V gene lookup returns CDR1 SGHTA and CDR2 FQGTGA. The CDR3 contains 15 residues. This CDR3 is CASSFGLSGANVLTF. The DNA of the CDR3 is TGTGCCAGCAGCTTCGGACTATCTGGGGCCAACGTCCTGACTTTC.

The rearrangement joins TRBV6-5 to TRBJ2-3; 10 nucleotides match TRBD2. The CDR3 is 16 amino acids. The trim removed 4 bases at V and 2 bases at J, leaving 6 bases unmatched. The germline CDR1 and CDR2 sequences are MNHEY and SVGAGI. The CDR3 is CASSSQGLAVTDTQYF. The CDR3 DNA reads TGTGCCAGCAGTTCCCAAGGACTAGCGGTCACAGATACGCAGTATTTT.